This passage covers 32 T cell receptor beta chains from one sample sequenced in a study of OX40 agonist ivuxolimab in advanced cancers. Profiling relied on immunoSEQ multiplex PCR, and the TCRdb table lists in-frame clones only, not all of them. The sample shows about 19,000 clones, 79% of them seen only once. The sequenced sample was CD4+ or CD8+ T cells sorted from blood, obtained in a trial of the OX40 agonist ivuxolimab. The origin of the receptors is an adult with an advanced solid tumor such as melanoma, head and neck, liver or kidney cancer.

In this sample, this clone turned up a few times. This chain connects TRBV15 to TRBJ2-1; 7 nucleotides line up with TRBD2. This CDR3 has 15 amino acids. V shed 0 bases, J shed 7 bases, and the junction held 6 bases outside the gene matches. Germline CDR1 LNHNV, CDR2 YYDKDF (reference sequence). The CDR3 bases are TGTGCCACCAGCAGAGAATGGGGGGGTGCGAATGAGCAGTTCTTC. Its translation is CATSREWGGANEQFF.

This clone was picked up one time. V and J are TRBV27 and TRBJ1-6, with D possibly being TRBD1 (5 bases). The CDR3 is made up of 13 amino acids. The V end lost 10 bases, the J end lost 9 bases, and 16 bases lay between the germline ends. Germline assignment: CDR1 MNHEY and CDR2 SMNVEV (reference sequence). DNA of the CDR3: TGTGCCACTAGACAGACCCCTAGTTCACCCCTCCACTTT. Protein product: CATRQTPSSPLHF.

This clone is large (0.1 to 1%). The chain combines TRBV19 with TRBJ1-2; D ambiguous. The ends were cut back, 5 bases at V and 8 bases at J, with 12 bases in the middle. CDR1 LNHDA and CDR2 SQIVND come from the germline V gene (reference sequence). The length of the CDR3 is 12 residues. CDR3 residues: CASSPQREGYTF. CDR3 coding DNA: TGTGCCAGTAGTCCGCAGCGGGAGGGCTACACCTTC.

This clone has just one count. The rearrangement joins TRBV6-1 to TRBJ1-3, with D hard to call. Trimming removed 3 bases at V and 3 bases at J, with 9 bases between. Per the germline V gene, CDR1 is MNHNS and CDR2 is SASEGT. The length of the CDR3 is 14 residues. The CDR3 here is CASSDVNGGNTIYF. CDR3 DNA: TGTGCCAGCAGTGACGTCAATGGTGGAAACACCATATATTTT.

This chain uses TRBV4-3 with TRBJ1-4, with a weak D call TRBD1 (6 bases). The CDR3 covers 14 residues. Between the trimmed V and J ends, which lost 1 base and 7 bases, there was a span of 10 bases. The germline CDR1 and CDR2 sequences are LGHNA and YSLEER. CDR3: CASSQGTAIEKLFF. In DNA, the CDR3 is TGCGCCAGCAGCCAAGGGACAGCCATTGAAAAACTGTTTTTT.

The V call is TRBV4-1, the J call TRBJ2-7; TRBD1 agrees at 11 bases. The length of the CDR3 is 15 residues. Germline-derived CDR1 and CDR2 are MGHRA and YSYEKL. V lost 0 bases and J lost 2; bases outside the gene matches: 0. The CDR3 coding sequence is TGCGCCAGCAGCCAAGAGGACAGGGGGCCCTACGAGCAGTACTTC. It yields the protein CASSQEDRGPYEQYF.

The chain is built from TRBV19 and TRBJ1-1; TRBD1 matches at 7 bases. The CDR3 consists of 13 residues. Germline assignment: CDR1 LNHDA and CDR2 SQIVND (reference sequence). The ends lost 5 bases at V and 1 base at J; junction bases unmatched: 1. CDR3 protein: CASSRQGNTEAFF. As DNA, the CDR3 is TGTGCCAGTAGTCGACAGGGGAACACTGAAGCTTTCTTT.

This clone was detected only once. The CDR3: CASSYIHTDTQYF. The CDR3 coding sequence is TGTGCCAGCTCCTATATTCACACAGATACGCAGTATTTT. The rearrangement joins TRBV7-3 to TRBJ2-3; D gene uncertain. V was trimmed by 8 bases and J by 2 bases, leaving 11 bases between them. This CDR3 comprises 13 residues. Germline V gene sequence: CDR1 SGHTA, CDR2 FQGTGA.

V is TRBV6-1 and J is TRBJ2-3; 10 bases fit TRBD2. The J segment lost 1 base and the V segment lost 8 bases, leaving 6 bases of the junction unmatched. The CDR3 is made up of 15 amino acids. The germline V gene encodes CDR1 MNHNS and CDR2 SASEGT. The CDR3 reads CASRRLAGGTDTQYF. The CDR3 DNA follows: TGTGCCAGCCGGAGGCTAGCGGGGGGCACAGATACGCAGTATTTT.

The V gene is TRBV19, the J gene TRBJ2-7, with D possibly being TRBD2 (6 bases). Trimming pared 1 base from V and 3 bases from J, leaving 16 bases between. There are 16 residues in the CDR3. CDR1 LNHDA and CDR2 SQIVND come from the germline V gene (reference sequence). The CDR3 loop is CASSIAERAPFYEQYF. The CDR3 DNA reads as TGTGCCAGTAGTATAGCAGAGCGGGCGCCTTTCTACGAGCAGTACTTC.

This chain joins TRBV9 and TRBJ2-2; D is unclear. The CDR3 runs 15 residues. The V end was cut by 0 bases, the J end by 4 bases, with 10 bases between. Germline CDR1 reads SGDLS; CDR2 reads YYNGEE. The CDR3 reads CASSVGDRGTGELFF. DNA for the CDR3: TGTGCCAGCAGCGTAGGAGACCGCGGCACCGGGGAGCTGTTTTTT.

About this clone itself: At one end, the junction sequence differs from germline, possibly due to a read error. The rearrangement joins TRBV7-7 to TRBJ2-7, with D possibly being TRBD1 or TRBD2 (5 bases each). Germline lookup yields CDR1 SSHAT and CDR2 FNYEAQ (reference sequence). The CDR3 runs to 15 residues. CDR3 region: CASSLSAGSSYEQYF. The CDR3 DNA follows: TGTGCTAGCAGCTTATCGGCAGGGAGCTCCTACGAGCAGTACTTC.

The chain has TRBV19 and TRBJ2-1, with 7 bases identical to TRBD1. The CDR3 extends over 13 amino acids. Germline CDR1 and CDR2: LNHDA and SQIVND (reference sequence). Trimming removed 5 bases from V and 3 bases from J; junction bases left unmatched: 1. The DNA of the CDR3 is TGTGCCAGTAGTTGGACAGGCTACAATGAGCAGTTCTTC. It codes for CASSWTGYNEQFF.

This clone was seen only a few times. The V call is TRBV6-4, the J call TRBJ1-1, with a weak D call TRBD1 (5 bases). This CDR3 has 18 amino acids. Germline V gives CDR1 MRHNA, CDR2 SNTAGT. V lost 4 bases and J lost 5, with 26 bases in between. The CDR3 sequence: CASSAPEGPLDLKTEAFF. In nucleotides, the CDR3 is TGTGCCAGCAGTGCCCCCGAGGGACCGCTAGACCTAAAGACTGAAGCTTTCTTT.

The gene calls are TRBV7-3 and TRBJ1-2; D is unresolved. Germline V gene sequence: CDR1 SGHTA, CDR2 FQGTGA. The CDR3 is made up of 13 amino acids. V dropped 5 bases and J dropped 8 bases, with 15 bases sitting between them. The DNA of the CDR3 is TGTGCCAGCAGCCCGGCCCCTCTAGAGGGCTACACCTTC. It specifies CASSPAPLEGYTF.

The rearrangement uses TRBV6-6 and TRBJ2-1; D unresolved. The CDR3 contains 12 residues. The V and J ends lost 3 bases and 9 bases respectively, with 9 bases between them. CDR1 and CDR2 (germline): MNHNY, SVGAGI (reference sequence). CDR3 DNA sequence: TGTGCCAGCAGTTATGAACAGTCTGAGCAGTTCTTC. It is translated as CASSYEQSEQFF.

This chain links TRBV7-2 with TRBJ2-2, with a tentative D call TRBD2 (5 bases). This CDR3 has 18 amino acids. V lost 7 bases and J 4 bases, leaving 25 bases between the germline ends. Germline assignment: CDR1 SGHTA and CDR2 FQGNSA. The CDR3: CASTRDYTRVLGTGELFF. The CDR3 nucleotides read TGTGCCAGCACCCGAGACTATACTAGAGTCTTGGGCACCGGGGAGCTGTTTTTT.

This clone has only one observation. The V call is TRBV6-1, the J call TRBJ2-5; D unclear. V dropped 2 bases and J dropped 2 bases, with 15 bases sitting between them. The CDR3 length is 16 residues. Germline assignment: CDR1 MNHNS and CDR2 SASEGT. CDR3 sequence: CASSESAYGYQETQYF. The CDR3 DNA follows: TGTGCCAGCAGTGAATCGGCTTATGGCTATCAAGAGACCCAGTACTTC.

The chain carries TRBV27 and TRBJ1-4, with D perhaps matching TRBD1 (5 bases). Per the germline V gene, CDR1 is MNHEY and CDR2 is SMNVEV (reference sequence). V was shortened by 2 bases and J by 8 bases, with 9 bases between the two germline ends. The CDR3 runs 13 residues. CDR3 residues: CASSLEGEEKLFF. The DNA of the CDR3 is TGTGCCAGCAGTTTAGAAGGGGAAGAAAAACTGTTTTTT.

The chain links TRBV6-5 to TRBJ2-1; a possible D gene is TRBD1 (5 bases). There are 15 residues in the CDR3. Germline assignment: CDR1 MNHEY and CDR2 SVGAGI. V shed 7 bases and J shed 6 bases, with 19 bases lying between them. The CDR3 spells CASTLGQGTANEQFF. CDR3 nucleotides: TGTGCCAGCACTCTAGGGCAGGGCACGGCCAATGAGCAGTTCTTC.

This chain connects TRBV9 to TRBJ1-2, with D possibly being TRBD1 (6 bases). The germline V gene encodes CDR1 SGDLS and CDR2 YYNGEE. The CDR3 is 15 residues long. With 4 bases removed from V and 3 bases from J, the gap between germline ends came to 16 bases. The CDR3 region is CASSSNPQGDYGYTF. The CDR3 region has the DNA TGTGCCAGCAGCTCTAACCCACAGGGAGACTATGGCTACACCTTC.

The chain uses TRBV11-2 and TRBJ2-1; D is undetermined. V lost 5 bases to trimming and J lost 10 bases, with 12 bases between them. Germline V CDR1 and CDR2: SGHAT, FQNNGV. The CDR3 is made up of 12 amino acids. This CDR3 reads CASSPPDLEQFF. The CDR3 DNA reads as TGTGCCAGCAGCCCACCCGATCTAGAGCAGTTCTTC.

The rearrangement uses TRBV29-1 and TRBJ1-1; no definite D call. Between the trimmed V and J ends, which lost 6 bases and 4 bases, there was a span of 6 bases. There are 10 residues in the CDR3. Germline values: CDR1 SQVTM, CDR2 ANQGSEA. The CDR3 DNA sequence: TGCAGCGTCGGGTCCACTGAAGCTTTCTTT. It yields the protein CSVGSTEAFF.

The CDR3 sequence: CASSLTEYNEQFF. The CDR3 nucleotides are TGTGCCAGCAGCTTAACAGAATACAATGAGCAGTTCTTC. The chain recombines TRBV7-9 with TRBJ2-1; D is uncertain. Trimming stripped 2 bases from V and 4 bases from J, with 6 bases between. The CDR3 runs to 13 residues. Germline CDR1 SEHNR, CDR2 FQNEAQ (reference sequence).

This chain joins TRBV6-5 and TRBJ2-1; D call uncertain. The CDR3 extends over 14 amino acids. The germline V and J ends were trimmed by 6 bases and 2 bases, with 11 bases remaining between them. The V gene's germline CDR1 is MNHEY and CDR2 SVGAGI. The CDR3 reads CASSPPQAYNEQFF. The CDR3 DNA follows: TGTGCCAGCAGCCCCCCCCAGGCCTACAATGAGCAGTTCTTC.

This chain links TRBV11-2 with TRBJ2-5; D not certain. Germline CDR1 and CDR2: SGHAT and FQNNGV. With 1 base removed from V and 0 bases from J, the gap between germline ends came to 6 bases. The CDR3 spans 14 residues. The CDR3 region is CASSLGAYQETQYF. Here the CDR3 DNA reads TGTGCCAGCAGCTTAGGCGCGTACCAAGAGACCCAGTACTTC.

For the CDR3, the DNA is TGTGCCAGTAGTACGGTCTTAGGGAGCGGGGATCCCGAGCAGTACTTC. It translates to CASSTVLGSGDPEQYF. The rearrangement joins TRBV19 to TRBJ2-7, with 7 bases matching TRBD2. The CDR3 is made up of 16 amino acids. With 4 bases clipped from V and 6 bases from J, the junction kept 15 bases outside the gene matches. CDR1 and CDR2 (germline): LNHDA, SQIVND (reference sequence).

This sequence joins TRBV4-1 and TRBJ2-7; no definite D call. The V end was cut by 1 base, the J end by 0 bases, with 7 bases between. The CDR3 sequence is 14 residues long. Germline V gene data show CDR1 as MGHRA and CDR2 as YSYEKL. CDR3 nucleotides: TGCGCCAGCAGCCAAGTGGCAGCCTCCTACGAGCAGTACTTC. This encodes CASSQVAASYEQYF.

The CDR3 region is CASSFGTGELFF. The CDR3 region has the DNA TGTGCCAGCAGCTTTGGTACCGGGGAGCTGTTTTTT. The rearrangement links TRBV5-6 to TRBJ2-2; D uncertain. V lost 2 bases to trimming and J lost 5 bases, with 4 bases between them. Germline CDR1 reads SGHDT; CDR2 reads YYEEEE. CDR3 length: 12 amino acids.

This sequence joins TRBV2 and TRBJ2-3; 10 bases are a match to TRBD2. The J segment lost 5 bases and the V segment lost 6 bases, leaving 11 bases of the junction unmatched. The CDR3 spans 16 residues. Germline V gives CDR1 SNHLY, CDR2 FYNNEI. CDR3 nucleotide sequence: TGTGCCAGCAGAGAGATAGCGGGGGGACTTTTAGATACGCAGTATTTT. Translated: CASREIAGGLLDTQYF. Full variable domain (outside the CDR3, taken from reference TRBV2 and TRBJ2-3): EPEVTQTPSHQVTQMGQEVILRCVPISNHLYFYWYRQILGQKVEFLVSFYNNEISEKSEIFDDQFSVERPDGSNFTLKIRSTKLEDSAMYFCASREIAGGLLDTQYFGPGTRLTVL.

V usage is TRBV5-1 and J usage is TRBJ1-4; tentatively, D is TRBD1 (5 bases). V was clipped by 0 bases and J by 8 bases, with 20 bases between them. Per germline, CDR1 SGHRS and CDR2 YFSETQ. This CDR3 is built from 17 residues. The CDR3 protein is CASSLAVWRTGGEKLFF. CDR3 sequence (DNA): TGCGCCAGCAGCTTGGCCGTTTGGCGAACAGGTGGAGAAAAACTGTTTTTT.

The rearrangement uses TRBV5-1 and TRBJ1-1, with a weak D call TRBD1 (6 bases). Trimming took 5 bases from V and 0 from J, leaving 14 bases between them. CDR3 length equals 15 residues. Per the germline V gene, CDR1 is SGHRS and CDR2 is YFSETQ. CDR3 sequence reads: CASRDLQGLNTEAFF. Written as DNA, the CDR3 is TGCGCCAGCAGGGACTTACAGGGCCTGAACACTGAAGCTTTCTTT.